This TCR beta chain was profiled in a study of blood T cell repertoires in COVID-19. Turning to the study itself: Sites across the United States, Italy and Spain contributed samples from acute and convalescent COVID-19.

The repertoire was sequenced with immunoSEQ multiplex PCR; TCRdb's copy has only in-frame clones and lacks some. The sample holds 150,000 to 200,000 clones, roughly 80% seen once. V was pared by 5 bases and J by 3 bases, with 12 bases between. This CDR3 spans 14 amino acids. Germline assignment: CDR1 LNHDA and CDR2 SQIVND (reference sequence). This sequence was found in a woman younger than 45 with acute or convalescent COVID-19. V usage is TRBV19 and J usage is TRBJ2-3; perhaps TRBD2 as D (6 bases). Specimen: peripheral blood. CDR3 nucleotides: TGTGCCAGTAGTGTAACCGGGACTACAGATACGCAGTATTTT. It translates to CASSVTGTTDTQYF.